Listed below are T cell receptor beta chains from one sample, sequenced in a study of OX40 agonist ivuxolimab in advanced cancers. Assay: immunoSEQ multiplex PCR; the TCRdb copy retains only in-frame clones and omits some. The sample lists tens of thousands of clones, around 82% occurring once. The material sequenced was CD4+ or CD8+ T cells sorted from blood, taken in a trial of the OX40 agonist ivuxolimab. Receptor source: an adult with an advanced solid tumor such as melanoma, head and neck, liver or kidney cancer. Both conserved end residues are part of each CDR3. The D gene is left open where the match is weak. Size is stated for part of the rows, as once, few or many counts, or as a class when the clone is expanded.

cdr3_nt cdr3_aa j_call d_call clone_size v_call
TGTGCCAGCAGTGAACAGGCCAAAGGGACCGGGGAGCTGTTTTTT CASSEQAKGTGELFF TRBJ2-2 . few TRBV6-1
TGTGCCAGCAGTTTATCGCAGGGTAGAGGTGGCTACACCTTC CASSLSQGRGGYTF TRBJ1-2 . . TRBV27
TGTGCCAGCAGCCCGGGACAGACCCCTGGCGGCTACACCTTC CASSPGQTPGGYTF TRBJ1-2 TRBD1 few TRBV9
TGTGCCAGCAGTTACTTGGCGAACACTGAAGCTTTCTTT CASSYLANTEAFF TRBJ1-1 . . TRBV6-5
TGCGCCAGCAGCTTGGGGACAGGGGGCTTGGATGAGCAGTTCTTC CASSLGTGGLDEQFF TRBJ2-1 TRBD1 . TRBV5-1
TGTGCCACCAGCAGAGACCACTATTCTTACGAGCAGTACTTC CATSRDHYSYEQYF TRBJ2-7 . . TRBV15
TGTGCCAGCAGTTACGGTCAGGGGTTTCAAGAGACCCAGTACTTC CASSYGQGFQETQYF TRBJ2-5 . once TRBV6-5
TGTGCCAGCGCAGGGGAACGGGATCAGCCCCAGCATTTT CASAGERDQPQHF TRBJ1-5 . . TRBV10-3
TGTGCCAGTAGTATCGCTAGCGGGGGGGCTGGCGGGGAGCTGTTTTTT CASSIASGGAGGELFF TRBJ2-2 TRBD2 . TRBV19
TGTGCCAGCAGTGCCTCGACAGGGGGCGCAGTGGATGAAGCTTTCTTT CASSASTGGAVDEAFF TRBJ1-1 TRBD1 . TRBV25-1
TGTGCCAGCAGTAAAACAGGGAACGAGCAGTACTTC CASSKTGNEQYF TRBJ2-7 . . TRBV6-5
TGTGCCAGCAGTCAAGGGGGGACTAATGAAAAACTGTTTTTT CASSQGGTNEKLFF TRBJ1-4 . . TRBV2
TGCAGCGTTGTTGAGGGGCGCGATGAAGCTTTCTTT CSVVEGRDEAFF TRBJ1-1 . . TRBV29-1
TGTGCCAGCAGCCCAGAAGGACCTGGGGATGGCTACACCTTC CASSPEGPGDGYTF TRBJ1-2 . few TRBV7-9
TGTGCCAGCAGCTTAGTAGACTATGGCTACACCTTC CASSLVDYGYTF TRBJ1-2 . . TRBV7-9
TGTGCCAGCTCACCAACTGCAAACATTCAGTACTTC CASSPTANIQYF TRBJ2-4 . . TRBV18
TGTGCCACCAGCAGAGATCCGCGGAGCACAGATACGCAGTATTTT CATSRDPRSTDTQYF TRBJ2-3 . . TRBV15
TGTGCCAGCAGTGCCACAGGGGTCCTCACCGGGGAGCTGTTTTTT CASSATGVLTGELFF TRBJ2-2 TRBD1 . TRBV27